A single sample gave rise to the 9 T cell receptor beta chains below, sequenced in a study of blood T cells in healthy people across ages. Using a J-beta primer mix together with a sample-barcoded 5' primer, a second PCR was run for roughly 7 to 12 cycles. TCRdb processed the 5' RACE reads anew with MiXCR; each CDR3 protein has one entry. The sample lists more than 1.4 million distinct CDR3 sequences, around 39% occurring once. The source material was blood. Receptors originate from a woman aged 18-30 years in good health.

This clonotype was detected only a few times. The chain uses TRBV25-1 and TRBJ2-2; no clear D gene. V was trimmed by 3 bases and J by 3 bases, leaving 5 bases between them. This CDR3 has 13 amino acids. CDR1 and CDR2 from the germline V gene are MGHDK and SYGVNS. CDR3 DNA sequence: TGTGCCAGCAGTGACGGATACACCGGGGAGCTGTTTTTT. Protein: CASSDGYTGELFF.

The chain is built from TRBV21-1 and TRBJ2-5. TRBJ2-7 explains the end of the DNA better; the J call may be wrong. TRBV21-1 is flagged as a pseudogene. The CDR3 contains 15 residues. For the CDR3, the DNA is TGTGCCAGCAGCAAAGTTTTCGGCCTCGGCTGCGAGCAGTACTTC. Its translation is CASSKVFGLGCEQYF.

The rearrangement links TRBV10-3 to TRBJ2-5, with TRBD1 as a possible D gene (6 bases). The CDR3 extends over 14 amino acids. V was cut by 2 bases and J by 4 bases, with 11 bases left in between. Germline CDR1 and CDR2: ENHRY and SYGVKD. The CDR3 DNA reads TGTGCCATCAGTGAGCCGACAGGAAGAGAGACCCAGTACTTC. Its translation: CAISEPTGRETQYF.

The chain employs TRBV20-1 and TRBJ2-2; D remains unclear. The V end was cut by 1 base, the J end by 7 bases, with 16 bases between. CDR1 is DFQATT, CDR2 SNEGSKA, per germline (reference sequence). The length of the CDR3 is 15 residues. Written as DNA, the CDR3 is TGCAGTGCTAGAGCCGACAATACAAGGGACGGGGAGCTGTTTTTT. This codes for CSARADNTRDGELFF.

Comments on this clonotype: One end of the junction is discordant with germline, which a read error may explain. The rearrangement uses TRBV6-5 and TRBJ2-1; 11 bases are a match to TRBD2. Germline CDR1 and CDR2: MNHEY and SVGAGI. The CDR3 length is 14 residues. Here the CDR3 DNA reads TGTGCCAGCGGTTATACTAGCGGGAGTAATGAGCAGTTCTTC. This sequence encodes CASGYTSGSNEQFF.

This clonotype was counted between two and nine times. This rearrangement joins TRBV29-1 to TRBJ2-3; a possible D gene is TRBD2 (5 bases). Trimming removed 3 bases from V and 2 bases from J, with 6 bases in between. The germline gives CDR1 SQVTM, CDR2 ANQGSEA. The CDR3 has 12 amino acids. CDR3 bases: TGCAGCGTTGAGGGAGACACAGATACGCAGTATTTT. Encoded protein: CSVEGDTDTQYF.

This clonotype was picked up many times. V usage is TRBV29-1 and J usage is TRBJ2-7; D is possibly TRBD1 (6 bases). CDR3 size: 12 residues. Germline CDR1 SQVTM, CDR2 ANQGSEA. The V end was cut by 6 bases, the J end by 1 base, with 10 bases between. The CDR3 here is CSVRDNSYEQYF. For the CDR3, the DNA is TGCAGCGTACGGGACAATTCCTACGAGCAGTACTTC.

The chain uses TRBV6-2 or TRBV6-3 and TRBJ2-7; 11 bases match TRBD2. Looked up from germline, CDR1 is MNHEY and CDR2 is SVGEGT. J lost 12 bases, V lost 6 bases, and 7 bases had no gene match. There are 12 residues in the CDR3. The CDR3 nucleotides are TGTGCCAGCAGCAACCCAGGACTAGCGGGGTACTTC. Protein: CASSNPGLAGYF.

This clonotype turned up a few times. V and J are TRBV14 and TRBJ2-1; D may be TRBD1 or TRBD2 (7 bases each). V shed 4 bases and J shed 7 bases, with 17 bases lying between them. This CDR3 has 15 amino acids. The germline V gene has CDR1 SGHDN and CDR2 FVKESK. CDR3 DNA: TGTGCCAGCAGCCCCAGGGGGGGCGCGGATAATGAGCAGTTCTTC. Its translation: CASSPRGGADNEQFF. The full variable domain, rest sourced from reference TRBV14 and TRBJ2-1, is EAGVTQFPSHSVIEKGQTVTLRCDPISGHDNLYWYRRVMGKEIKFLLHFVKESKQDESGMPNNRFLAERTGGTYSTLKVQPAELEDSGVYFCASSPRGGADNEQFFGPGTRLTVL.